This T cell receptor (beta chain) was recorded in a study of T cells in Graves' hyperthyroidism and ophthalmopathy. Template material for amplifying TCR beta CDR3 regions consisted of RNA transcripts. RT-PCR in the first round (using the HTBI primer set) targeted the TCR CDR3. A single record per CDR3 protein comes from TCRdb applying MiXCR to the multiplex PCR reads. The sample yields a few hundred thousand distinct CDR3 sequences, 15% to 19% seen once. This CDR3 region has 17 residues. J gave up 1 base and V 4 bases, and 13 bases lay outside the gene matches. Germline CDR1 reads SGHNT; CDR2 reads YYREEE (reference sequence). Overall study findings and caveats: The model predicted ophthalmopathy a median around six months before onset.

To note about this clonotype: What it binds is not known.

The rearrangement uses TRBV5-4 and TRBJ1-1; 7 bases are shared with TRBD1. The TCR comes from a woman aged 18-30 years with Graves' hyperthyroidism that later progressed to Graves' ophthalmopathy. Input material: blood. This CDR3 reads CASSPKMDRFTNTEAFF. In DNA, the CDR3 is TGTGCCAGCAGCCCCAAAATGGACAGGTTTACGAACACTGAAGCTTTCTTT. Full variable domain (rest looked up from reference TRBV5-4 and TRBJ1-1): ETGVTQSPTHLIKTRGQQVTLRCSSQSGHNTVSWYQQALGQGPQFIFQYYREEENGRGNFPPRFSGLQFPNYSSELNVNALELDDSALYLCASSPKMDRFTNTEAFFGQGTRLTVV.